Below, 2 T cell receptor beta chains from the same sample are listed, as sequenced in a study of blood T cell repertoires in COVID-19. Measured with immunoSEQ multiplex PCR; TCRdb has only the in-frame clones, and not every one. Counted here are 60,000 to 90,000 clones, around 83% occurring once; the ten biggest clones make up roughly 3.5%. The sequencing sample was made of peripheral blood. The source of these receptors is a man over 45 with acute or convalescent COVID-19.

The CDR3: CASSPSQGRSTEAFF. The CDR3 nucleotides read TGTGCCAGCTCACCAAGTCAGGGTAGGAGCACTGAAGCTTTCTTT. The chain is built from TRBV18 and TRBJ1-1, with a tentative D call TRBD1 (5 bases). Trimming shortened V by 2 bases and J by 4 bases, and 14 bases separated the two germline ends. The V gene's germline CDR1 is KGHSH and CDR2 LQKENI. This CDR3 is 15 amino acids long.

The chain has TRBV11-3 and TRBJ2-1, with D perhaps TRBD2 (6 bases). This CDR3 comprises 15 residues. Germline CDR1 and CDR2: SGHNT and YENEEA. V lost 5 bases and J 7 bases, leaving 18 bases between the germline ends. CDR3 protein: CASSRWEAQENEQFF. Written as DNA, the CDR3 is TGTGCCAGCAGCCGTTGGGAGGCCCAGGAGAATGAGCAGTTCTTC.